This T cell receptor beta chain was documented in a study of blood T cell repertoires in COVID-19. Study background: Donors in the United States, Italy and Spain gave samples during acute or convalescent COVID-19.

Trimming pared 4 bases from V and 0 bases from J, leaving 11 bases between. CDR1 is SGHKS, CDR2 YYEKEE, per germline (reference sequence). The CDR3 covers 15 residues. Original data processing: Cell counts per sample came from amplifying reference gene primers. Here immunoSEQ multiplex PCR was the method, and the copy in TCRdb shows in-frame clones only, minus some. V, J and clone size are taken as reported in that table, and D and trimming were inferred from the DNA itself. The sample has hundreds of thousands of clones; 85% to 90% are singletons. The material sequenced was peripheral blood. The sequence was collected from a man aged 18 to 29 with COVID-19, enrolled during active disease. The chain uses TRBV5-5 and TRBJ1-3; no clear D gene. The CDR3 DNA is TGTGCCAGCAGCGTGACGGCGGGCTCTGGAAACACCATATATTTT. This translates into CASSVTAGSGNTIYF. The full variable domain, rest sourced from reference TRBV5-5 and TRBJ1-3, is DAGVTQSPTHLIKTRGQQVTLRCSPISGHKSVSWYQQVLGQGPQFIFQYYEKEERGRGNFPDRFSARQFPNYSSELNVNALLLGDSALYLCASSVTAGSGNTIYFGEGSWLTVV.